This T cell receptor (beta chain) was obtained from a study of cytomegalovirus exposure and HLA in healthy donors. The study ran its PCR with 60 Vbeta and 13 Jbeta primers. The protocol was immunoSEQ multiplex PCR, while the TCRdb copy is restricted to in-frame clones and leaves out a portion. The sample consists of around 110,000 clones, approximately 79% of them appearing once. Donors were ostensibly healthy at sampling, although undocumented immune exposures were probable. The sequenced sample was PBMCs. The TCR originated in a man aged 55 to 69 in good health and CMV-seronegative.

As DNA, the CDR3 is TGTGCCACCAGCAGAGAGGCCCAGGGGTTTCGTTCACCCCTCCACTTT. This gives the protein CATSREAQGFRSPLHF. The V and J genes are TRBV15 and TRBJ1-6, with a weak D call TRBD1 (6 bases). This CDR3 comprises 16 residues. CDR1 is LNHNV and CDR2 is YYDKDF in the germline V gene (reference sequence). Trimming pared 0 bases from V and 9 bases from J, leaving 15 bases between.